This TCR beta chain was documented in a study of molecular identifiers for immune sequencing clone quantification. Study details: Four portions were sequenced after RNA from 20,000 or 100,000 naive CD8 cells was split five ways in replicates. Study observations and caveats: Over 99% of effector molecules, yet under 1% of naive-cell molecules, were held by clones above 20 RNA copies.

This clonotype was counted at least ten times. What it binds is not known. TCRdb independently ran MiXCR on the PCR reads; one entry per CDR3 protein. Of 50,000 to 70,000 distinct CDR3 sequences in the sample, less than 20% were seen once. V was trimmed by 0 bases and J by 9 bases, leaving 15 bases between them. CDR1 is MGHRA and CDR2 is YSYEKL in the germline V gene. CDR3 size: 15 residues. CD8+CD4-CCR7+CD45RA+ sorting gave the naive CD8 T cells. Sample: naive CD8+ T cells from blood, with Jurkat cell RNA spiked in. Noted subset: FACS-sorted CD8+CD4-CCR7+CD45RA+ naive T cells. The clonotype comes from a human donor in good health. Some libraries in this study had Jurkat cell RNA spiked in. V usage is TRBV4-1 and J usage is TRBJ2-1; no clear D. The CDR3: CASSQDKGIVGEQFF. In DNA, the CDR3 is TGCGCCAGCAGCCAAGATAAAGGGATCGTTGGTGAGCAGTTCTTC.